These T cell receptor beta chains were read from a single sample in a study of T cell responses to AZD1222 COVID-19 vaccine. TCRdb's copy holds only in-frame clones and misses some; the assay was immunoSEQ multiplex PCR. This table has approximately 100,000 clones, over 75% appearing once. The sample in question was peripheral blood, obtained on day 0 of AZD1222 vaccination. The receptors were gathered from an adult in good health. Each CDR3 is given with its conserved first and last residue. D genes are given only for firm matches. Clone size, where shown, is once, few, many, or a class for clones that have expanded.

cdr3_nt: TGTGCCAGCAGCCACGGACAGGGGAGGTCAAGCCGGGGCAATCAGCCCCAGCATTTT
cdr3_aa: CASSHGQGRSSRGNQPQHF
clone_size: .
j_call: TRBJ1-5
v_call: TRBV5-6
d_call: TRBD1

cdr3_nt: TGTGCCAGCAGCTTAGGCGTCGGCTCCAGCACAGATACGCAGTATTTT
cdr3_aa: CASSLGVGSSTDTQYF
clone_size: .
j_call: TRBJ2-3
v_call: TRBV11-3
d_call: .

cdr3_nt: TGTGCCAGCAGCCAAGTCGGCGGGAGCTACAATGAGCAGTTCTTC
cdr3_aa: CASSQVGGSYNEQFF
clone_size: once
j_call: TRBJ2-1
v_call: TRBV3-1/TRBV3-2
d_call: TRBD2

cdr3_nt: TGTGCCAGCAGTGTAGCCGGGACAGCCTACTATGGCTACACCTTC
cdr3_aa: CASSVAGTAYYGYTF
clone_size: .
j_call: TRBJ1-2
v_call: TRBV27
d_call: TRBD1

cdr3_nt: TGTGCCAGCAGCTGGGGAGAAGGTAACACTGAAGCTTTCTTT
cdr3_aa: CASSWGEGNTEAFF
clone_size: .
j_call: TRBJ1-1
v_call: TRBV7-2
d_call: .

cdr3_nt: TGTGCCTGGAGCGGGGAGTTAGCGGGAGGTCAGTACTTC
cdr3_aa: CAWSGELAGGQYF
clone_size: .
j_call: TRBJ2-7
v_call: TRBV30
d_call: TRBD2

cdr3_nt: TGTGCCTGGAGTGTACGCGTCAGATTGGGATTAAACATTCAGTACTTC
cdr3_aa: CAWSVRVRLGLNIQYF
clone_size: few
j_call: TRBJ2-4
v_call: TRBV30
d_call: .

cdr3_nt: TGTGCCAGTAGTATATCCAGGGCAGGCGGTGAAAAACTGTTTTTT
cdr3_aa: CASSISRAGGEKLFF
clone_size: .
j_call: TRBJ1-4
v_call: TRBV19
d_call: .

cdr3_nt: TGCAGTGCTAGTCTTCAGTCCGCAGCCTACGAGCAGTACTTC
cdr3_aa: CSASLQSAAYEQYF
clone_size: .
j_call: TRBJ2-7
v_call: TRBV20-1
d_call: .

cdr3_nt: TGTGCCAGCAGCCCGACAGGGATTGAGCAGTACTTC
cdr3_aa: CASSPTGIEQYF
clone_size: .
j_call: TRBJ2-7
v_call: TRBV5-8
d_call: TRBD1

cdr3_nt: TGCGCCAGCAGCGGGACAGGGGACTACGAGCAGTACTTC
cdr3_aa: CASSGTGDYEQYF
clone_size: .
j_call: TRBJ2-7
v_call: TRBV5-1
d_call: TRBD1

cdr3_nt: TGTGCCAGCAGCCACTCCTACGAGCAGTACTTC
cdr3_aa: CASSHSYEQYF
clone_size: once
j_call: TRBJ2-7
v_call: TRBV5-6
d_call: .

cdr3_nt: TGTGCCAGCAGCCGGCAGGGTAAGGATGGCTACACCTTC
cdr3_aa: CASSRQGKDGYTF
clone_size: .
j_call: TRBJ1-2
v_call: TRBV5-4
d_call: .

cdr3_nt: TGTGCCAGTAGTATAGAACCTCCGGGGCCCCAGCCCCAGCATTTT
cdr3_aa: CASSIEPPGPQPQHF
clone_size: .
j_call: TRBJ1-5
v_call: TRBV19
d_call: .

cdr3_nt: TGTGCCAGCCATGGGACAGGGACCTTCTTC
cdr3_aa: CASHGTGTFF
clone_size: .
j_call: TRBJ2-1
v_call: TRBV12-3/TRBV12-4
d_call: TRBD1

cdr3_nt: TGTGCCAGCGGATACCCCGGACAGGGTGGGGGCTACACCTTC
cdr3_aa: CASGYPGQGGGYTF
clone_size: .
j_call: TRBJ1-2
v_call: TRBV28
d_call: TRBD1

cdr3_nt: TGTGCCAGCAGCTCAACTCGGGGGCAAGAGACCCAGTACTTC
cdr3_aa: CASSSTRGQETQYF
clone_size: .
j_call: TRBJ2-5
v_call: TRBV7-9
d_call: .

cdr3_nt: TGTGCCAGCAGCTTAGGGGGGACAGGGTTCTCCTACGAGCAGTACTTC
cdr3_aa: CASSLGGTGFSYEQYF
clone_size: .
j_call: TRBJ2-7
v_call: TRBV7-2
d_call: TRBD1

cdr3_nt: TGTGCCAGCAGTCCGCCGGGGGCCTCTGGTGGCTACACCTTC
cdr3_aa: CASSPPGASGGYTF
clone_size: .
j_call: TRBJ1-2
v_call: TRBV28
d_call: .

cdr3_nt: TGTGCCAGCAGTGTCAGGGCAGGGGGCGCTAACTATGGCTACACCTTC
cdr3_aa: CASSVRAGGANYGYTF
clone_size: .
j_call: TRBJ1-2
v_call: TRBV6-4
d_call: TRBD1

cdr3_nt: TGTGCCACCAGTGATTTTCAGGCTAACTATGGCTACACCTTC
cdr3_aa: CATSDFQANYGYTF
clone_size: once
j_call: TRBJ1-2
v_call: TRBV24-1
d_call: .

cdr3_nt: TGTGCCAGCTCACCACCCCACAGGGTTACGAACACCGGGGAGCTGTTTTTT
cdr3_aa: CASSPPHRVTNTGELFF
clone_size: .
j_call: TRBJ2-2
v_call: TRBV18
d_call: .

cdr3_nt: TGTGCCAGCAACCTACTAGCGGGAGTGAACAATGAGCAGTTCTTC
cdr3_aa: CASNLLAGVNNEQFF
clone_size: few
j_call: TRBJ2-1
v_call: TRBV7-9
d_call: TRBD2

cdr3_nt: TGTGCCAGCAGTGAGGGGGACAGCTATGGCTACACCTTC
cdr3_aa: CASSEGDSYGYTF
clone_size: .
j_call: TRBJ1-2
v_call: TRBV25-1
d_call: TRBD1

cdr3_nt: TGTGCCATCAGTGTGGCAGGCACAGATACGCAGTATTTT
cdr3_aa: CAISVAGTDTQYF
clone_size: .
j_call: TRBJ2-3
v_call: TRBV10-3
d_call: .

cdr3_nt: TGTGCCAGCAGCTTGTTTTCTGAAAACACCATATATTTT
cdr3_aa: CASSLFSENTIYF
clone_size: .
j_call: TRBJ1-3
v_call: TRBV11-2
d_call: .

cdr3_nt: TGTGCCACCACTCGGATCGCGGCGTCCAACGAGCAGTACTTC
cdr3_aa: CATTRIAASNEQYF
clone_size: once
j_call: TRBJ2-7
v_call: TRBV2
d_call: .

cdr3_nt: TGTGCCAGTAGTATCCCCGGGACTTTGAATGAGCAGTTCTTC
cdr3_aa: CASSIPGTLNEQFF
clone_size: .
j_call: TRBJ2-1
v_call: TRBV19
d_call: .

cdr3_nt: TGTGCCAGCAGCCGGGGCAATAGCGGGAGTATACTGTTTTTT
cdr3_aa: CASSRGNSGSILFF
clone_size: .
j_call: TRBJ2-2
v_call: TRBV7-2
d_call: TRBD2

cdr3_nt: TGTGCCAGCAGCACCCATGGGGGCTCCACAGATACGCAGTATTTT
cdr3_aa: CASSTHGGSTDTQYF
clone_size: .
j_call: TRBJ2-3
v_call: TRBV9
d_call: .

cdr3_nt: TGTGCCAGCAGTTTATCGTCTCCGGGGCGGAAAGATACGCAGTATTTT
cdr3_aa: CASSLSSPGRKDTQYF
clone_size: .
j_call: TRBJ2-3
v_call: TRBV27
d_call: .

cdr3_nt: TGCGCCAGCAGCTTGGGATCCGGGGGAACTAATGAAAAACTGTTTTTT
cdr3_aa: CASSLGSGGTNEKLFF
clone_size: .
j_call: TRBJ1-4
v_call: TRBV5-1
d_call: .

cdr3_nt: TGTGCCAGTAGTATGGGTGCAGGCTACACCTTC
cdr3_aa: CASSMGAGYTF
clone_size: .
j_call: TRBJ1-2
v_call: TRBV19
d_call: .

cdr3_nt: TGTGCCAGTACCTCGGACTATAACTATGGCTACACCTTC
cdr3_aa: CASTSDYNYGYTF
clone_size: .
j_call: TRBJ1-2
v_call: TRBV19
d_call: .

cdr3_nt: TGTGCCAGCAGTTTAGTGGGGATAGACATTCAGTACTTC
cdr3_aa: CASSLVGIDIQYF
clone_size: .
j_call: TRBJ2-4
v_call: TRBV12-3/TRBV12-4
d_call: .

cdr3_nt: TGTGCCAGCAGCGTAAGGAATCAAGAGACCCAGTACTTC
cdr3_aa: CASSVRNQETQYF
clone_size: .
j_call: TRBJ2-5
v_call: TRBV9
d_call: .

cdr3_nt: TGTGCCAGCAGCCAAAGGGCAGGGCCTCTCTACGAGCAGTACTTC
cdr3_aa: CASSQRAGPLYEQYF
clone_size: .
j_call: TRBJ2-7
v_call: TRBV7-3
d_call: .

cdr3_nt: TGTGCCAGCAGCTTGGTTCTGGCTAGCGGGGGCCCGAATGAGCAGTTCTTC
cdr3_aa: CASSLVLASGGPNEQFF
clone_size: .
j_call: TRBJ2-1
v_call: TRBV5-5
d_call: TRBD2

cdr3_nt: TGTGCCAGCAGCTCCCAGGGGGTTAGCACAGATACGCAGTATTTT
cdr3_aa: CASSSQGVSTDTQYF
clone_size: .
j_call: TRBJ2-3
v_call: TRBV11-3
d_call: TRBD1

cdr3_nt: TGTGCCAGCAGTTACCTGGCGGGAGTGGGCAATGAGCAGTTCTTC
cdr3_aa: CASSYLAGVGNEQFF
clone_size: .
j_call: TRBJ2-1
v_call: TRBV6-5
d_call: TRBD2

cdr3_nt: TGTGCCAGCAGATCTCAAGGCAATCAGCCCCAGCATTTT
cdr3_aa: CASRSQGNQPQHF
clone_size: .
j_call: TRBJ1-5
v_call: TRBV6-5
d_call: .

cdr3_nt: .
cdr3_aa: CASSSSLQLITDTQYF
clone_size: .
j_call: TRBJ2-3
v_call: TRBV6-2/TRBV6-3
d_call: .

cdr3_nt: TGTGCCAGCAGCTACAAAGCGGGAGGGCCAGATACGCAGTATTTT
cdr3_aa: CASSYKAGGPDTQYF
clone_size: .
j_call: TRBJ2-3
v_call: TRBV7-9
d_call: TRBD2

cdr3_nt: TGTGCCAGCAGTTGGGCCGGGGAGCTGTTTTTT
cdr3_aa: CASSWAGELFF
clone_size: .
j_call: TRBJ2-2
v_call: TRBV12-3/TRBV12-4
d_call: .

cdr3_nt: TGCGCCAGCAGCCAAGGGGACAGGGTGCGGGAGCAGTACTTC
cdr3_aa: CASSQGDRVREQYF
clone_size: .
j_call: TRBJ2-7
v_call: TRBV4-3
d_call: TRBD1

cdr3_nt: TGTGCCAGCAGCTTAGGGTACACTTCGGGGGAGACCCAGTACTTC
cdr3_aa: CASSLGYTSGETQYF
clone_size: .
j_call: TRBJ2-5
v_call: TRBV7-3
d_call: .

cdr3_nt: TGCGCCAGCCTGGACAATCCTAACACTGAAGCTTTCTTT
cdr3_aa: CASLDNPNTEAFF
clone_size: .
j_call: TRBJ1-1
v_call: TRBV5-1
d_call: .

cdr3_nt: TGTGCCAGCAGCAAAGGCGGGAGGACTTCCGATACGCAGTATTTT
cdr3_aa: CASSKGGRTSDTQYF
clone_size: .
j_call: TRBJ2-3
v_call: TRBV11-2
d_call: TRBD2

cdr3_nt: TGTGCCAGCTCACCACTGGAAAACACTGAAGCTTTCTTT
cdr3_aa: CASSPLENTEAFF
clone_size: .
j_call: TRBJ1-1
v_call: TRBV18
d_call: .

cdr3_nt: TGTGCCAGCAGTTTGGACAGGGCATACAATGAGCAGTTCTTC
cdr3_aa: CASSLDRAYNEQFF
clone_size: .
j_call: TRBJ2-1
v_call: TRBV27
d_call: TRBD1

cdr3_nt: TGTGCCAGCAGCCGCAGGGGGGAGCAGTTCTTC
cdr3_aa: CASSRRGEQFF
clone_size: .
j_call: TRBJ2-1
v_call: TRBV12-3/TRBV12-4
d_call: TRBD1

cdr3_nt: TGCAGCGTTGAAGATCGGACAGCCTATGGCTACACCTTC
cdr3_aa: CSVEDRTAYGYTF
clone_size: few
j_call: TRBJ1-2
v_call: TRBV29-1
d_call: .

cdr3_nt: TGTGCCAGCAGTTACTCCCCAGGGTCTAACTATGGCTACACCTTC
cdr3_aa: CASSYSPGSNYGYTF
clone_size: .
j_call: TRBJ1-2
v_call: TRBV6-5
d_call: .

cdr3_nt: TGTGCCAGCAGTTACCAGACTAGCGGGACGGCCTACGAGCAGTACTTC
cdr3_aa: CASSYQTSGTAYEQYF
clone_size: few
j_call: TRBJ2-7
v_call: TRBV6-2/TRBV6-3
d_call: TRBD2

cdr3_nt: TGTGCCAGCAGTTCATATAGCGGGTTTACCTACAATGAGCAGTTCTTC
cdr3_aa: CASSSYSGFTYNEQFF
clone_size: .
j_call: TRBJ2-1
v_call: TRBV27
d_call: TRBD2